This T cell receptor (beta chain) came from a study of spatial heterogeneity in lung cancer. Background on the study: When available, follow-up PBMC samples taken a median of about two years after resection were sequenced.

Germline CDR1 and CDR2: DFQATT and SNEGSKA (reference sequence). V was clipped by 1 base and J by 6 bases; unmatched bases: 21. The CDR3 extends over 21 amino acids. TCRdb re-derived calls from the 5' RACE reads in MiXCR, one entry per CDR3 protein. Here the sample spans about 52,000 distinct CDR3 sequences, 7.4% being singletons. Overall study findings and caveats: Relative to follow-up, resection was when ubiquitous expanded tumor TCRs appeared more in blood.

The time point denotes: blood at routine non-recurrence follow-up after resection. Without sorting, whole RNA was sequenced from tumor, nontumor lung or frozen PBMC. This clonotype showed up just a few times. Its cognate antigen is unknown. This chain connects TRBV20-1 to TRBJ2-3, with 14 bases aligning to TRBD2. This clonotype originated in a female donor with early-stage non-small cell lung cancer. The sample here was PBMCs, taken at follow-up. CDR3: CSARALISGGLAGGRRDTQYF. Here the CDR3 DNA reads TGCAGTGCTAGAGCCCTAATATCCGGAGGACTAGCGGGGGGCCGCAGGGATACGCAGTATTTT.